The rows below give T cell receptor beta chains drawn from one sample of a study of beta chain features in type 1 diabetes. Sequencing was performed with immunoSEQ multiplex PCR; in TCRdb, only in-frame clones are kept and a portion is missing. The sample includes 400,000 or so clones, approximately 12% of them seen just once. Source material: naive CD4+ T cells from blood. These receptors came from a woman aged 18-35 years with type 1 diabetes. CDR3s include the opening cysteine and the closing phenylalanine or tryptophan. The order of the fields is D gene, J gene, clone size, V gene, CDR3 DNA, CDR3 protein. A D gene is named only where the DNA matches it firmly. Only part of the rows carry a size: once, few, many, or a class if the clone is expanded.

D gene: TRBD1; J gene: TRBJ1-1; clone size: few; V gene: TRBV29-1; CDR3 DNA: TGCAGCGTTTCACAGGGGGTTGGCACTGAAGCTTTCTTT; CDR3 protein: CSVSQGVGTEAFF
D gene: -; J gene: TRBJ2-2; clone size: few; V gene: TRBV4-3; CDR3 DNA: TGCGCCAGCAGCCCGCCCCTACAGGGTTTGAACACCGGGGAGCTGTTTTTT; CDR3 protein: CASSPPLQGLNTGELFF
D gene: -; J gene: TRBJ2-5; clone size: -; V gene: TRBV2; CDR3 DNA: TGTGCCAGCACTAAAGAGACCCAGTACTTC; CDR3 protein: CASTKETQYF
D gene: TRBD1; J gene: TRBJ1-2; clone size: few; V gene: TRBV4-3; CDR3 DNA: TGCGCCAGCAGCCCGTACGGACAGGGATACTATGGCTACACCTTC; CDR3 protein: CASSPYGQGYYGYTF
D gene: -; J gene: TRBJ2-7; clone size: few; V gene: TRBV4-1; CDR3 DNA: TGCGCCAGCAGCCAAGATACGGGAAGCTACGAGCAGTACTTC; CDR3 protein: CASSQDTGSYEQYF
D gene: TRBD2; J gene: TRBJ2-7; clone size: -; V gene: TRBV9; CDR3 DNA: TGTGCCAGCAGCGTTGATAGCGGGGGCCTGTACGAGCAGTACTTC; CDR3 protein: CASSVDSGGLYEQYF
D gene: TRBD1; J gene: TRBJ2-7; clone size: few; V gene: TRBV7-2; CDR3 DNA: TGTGCCAGCAGCTCACAGGGGTTTAGCTACGAGCAGTACTTC; CDR3 protein: CASSSQGFSYEQYF
D gene: TRBD1; J gene: TRBJ1-2; clone size: -; V gene: TRBV6-5; CDR3 DNA: TGTGCCAGCAGGCCCGGGACAGAGGTTCGGGGCTACACCTTC; CDR3 protein: CASRPGTEVRGYTF
D gene: -; J gene: TRBJ1-2; clone size: few; V gene: TRBV11-2; CDR3 DNA: TGTGCCAGCAGCTTAGCGGGCTATGGCTACACCTTC; CDR3 protein: CASSLAGYGYTF
D gene: -; J gene: TRBJ2-5; clone size: -; V gene: TRBV18; CDR3 DNA: TGTGCCAGCTCACCGCCCGCAGGGTACGAGACCCAGTACTTC; CDR3 protein: CASSPPAGYETQYF
D gene: -; J gene: TRBJ2-7; clone size: few; V gene: TRBV7-2; CDR3 DNA: TGTGCCAGCAGCTTAGCCCCGGGGGACGCCTACGAGCAGTACTTC; CDR3 protein: CASSLAPGDAYEQYF
D gene: -; J gene: TRBJ2-3; clone size: -; V gene: TRBV6-5; CDR3 DNA: TGTGCCAGCCTGAGACAGGGCACAGATACGCAGTATTTT; CDR3 protein: CASLRQGTDTQYF
D gene: -; J gene: TRBJ2-7; clone size: -; V gene: TRBV7-2; CDR3 DNA: TGTGCCAGCAGCTGGGCCGGGACTTCGACCTACGAGCAGTACTTC; CDR3 protein: CASSWAGTSTYEQYF
D gene: TRBD2; J gene: TRBJ2-7; clone size: few; V gene: TRBV6-5; CDR3 DNA: TGTGCCAGCACCCCAGGGACTAGCGCCTACGAGCAGTACTTC; CDR3 protein: CASTPGTSAYEQYF
D gene: TRBD1; J gene: TRBJ1-1; clone size: few; V gene: TRBV5-4; CDR3 DNA: TGTGCCAGCAGCTGGGAGAGACAGGGAGAAGCTTTCTTT; CDR3 protein: CASSWERQGEAFF
D gene: TRBD1; J gene: TRBJ1-1; clone size: few; V gene: TRBV28; CDR3 DNA: TGTGCCAGCAGTTCCACAGGGGGGACGGGCACTGAAGCTTTCTTT; CDR3 protein: CASSSTGGTGTEAFF
D gene: -; J gene: TRBJ2-3; clone size: -; V gene: TRBV7-2; CDR3 DNA: TGTGCCAGCAGCGCTGGGCTAGCGAGTTTCACAGATACGCAGTATTTT; CDR3 protein: CASSAGLASFTDTQYF
D gene: -; J gene: TRBJ2-1; clone size: -; V gene: TRBV7-2; CDR3 DNA: TGTGCCAGCAGCCCCAACTACCGATACGGGGATGAGCAGTTCTTC; CDR3 protein: CASSPNYRYGDEQFF
D gene: -; J gene: TRBJ2-1; clone size: -; V gene: TRBV27; CDR3 DNA: TGTGCCACCCGAGGGTCCTACAATGAGCAGTTCTTC; CDR3 protein: CATRGSYNEQFF
D gene: -; J gene: TRBJ2-7; clone size: -; V gene: TRBV11-1; CDR3 DNA: TGTGCCAGCAGCACGTCCCCGGGGTACGAGCAGTACTTC; CDR3 protein: CASSTSPGYEQYF
D gene: -; J gene: TRBJ2-5; clone size: -; V gene: TRBV9; CDR3 DNA: TGTGCCAGCAGCGCCGTCTCCGGGACTCCAGAGACCCAGTACTTC; CDR3 protein: CASSAVSGTPETQYF
D gene: -; J gene: TRBJ1-1; clone size: -; V gene: TRBV28; CDR3 DNA: TGTGCCAGCAGTTTACCCACAGAGAACACTGAAGCTTTCTTT; CDR3 protein: CASSLPTENTEAFF
D gene: TRBD2; J gene: TRBJ2-1; clone size: few; V gene: TRBV29-1; CDR3 DNA: TGCAGCGTTGGCCTAGCGGGGCCCCGAGGCGAGCAGTTCTTC; CDR3 protein: CSVGLAGPRGEQFF
D gene: -; J gene: TRBJ1-2; clone size: few; V gene: TRBV30; CDR3 DNA: TGTGCCTGGGAGGCCCAGAACTATGGCTACACCTTC; CDR3 protein: CAWEAQNYGYTF
D gene: TRBD1; J gene: TRBJ1-5; clone size: -; V gene: TRBV7-9; CDR3 DNA: TGTGCCAGCAGCCCGGGACAGGGGAATCAGCCCCAGCATTTT; CDR3 protein: CASSPGQGNQPQHF
D gene: -; J gene: TRBJ2-5; clone size: few; V gene: TRBV14; CDR3 DNA: TGTGCCAGCAGCCAAGGTTCCCTAGGATGGCAAGAGACCCAGTACTTC; CDR3 protein: CASSQGSLGWQETQYF
D gene: TRBD1; J gene: TRBJ2-2; clone size: -; V gene: TRBV28; CDR3 DNA: TGTGCCAGCAGCCCGTCGGGACAGGGCCTCACCGGGGAGCTGTTTTTT; CDR3 protein: CASSPSGQGLTGELFF
D gene: TRBD1; J gene: TRBJ2-7; clone size: few; V gene: TRBV13; CDR3 DNA: TGTGCCAGCAGCTTTGACAGGGGAGACGAGCAGTACTTC; CDR3 protein: CASSFDRGDEQYF
D gene: TRBD1; J gene: TRBJ2-3; clone size: -; V gene: TRBV19; CDR3 DNA: TGTGCCAGTAGTATAATTGGGACAGGCGGCGGGAATACGCAGTATTTT; CDR3 protein: CASSIIGTGGGNTQYF
D gene: TRBD2; J gene: TRBJ2-3; clone size: few; V gene: TRBV6-5; CDR3 DNA: TGTGCCAGCAGTTCCCCTAGCGGGAGCCCAGATACGCAGTATTTT; CDR3 protein: CASSSPSGSPDTQYF
D gene: TRBD1; J gene: TRBJ2-7; clone size: -; V gene: TRBV23-1; CDR3 DNA: TGCGCCAGCAGTCAATCGTCACCGGGACAGGGGGCTTACGAGCAGTACTTC; CDR3 protein: CASSQSSPGQGAYEQYF
D gene: TRBD1; J gene: TRBJ1-1; clone size: -; V gene: TRBV19; CDR3 DNA: TGTGCCAGTCAAGGACAGGGCACTGAAGCTTTCTTT; CDR3 protein: CASQGQGTEAFF
D gene: TRBD2; J gene: TRBJ2-1; clone size: few; V gene: TRBV5-6; CDR3 DNA: TGTGCCAGCAGCCCTGGACTAGCGGGTGTAAATGAGCAGTTCTTC; CDR3 protein: CASSPGLAGVNEQFF
D gene: -; J gene: TRBJ1-4; clone size: few; V gene: TRBV7-9; CDR3 DNA: TGTGCCAGCAGGAGGACGGAGGCAACTAATGAAAAACTGTTTTTT; CDR3 protein: CASRRTEATNEKLFF
D gene: TRBD1; J gene: TRBJ2-1; clone size: -; V gene: TRBV6-5; CDR3 DNA: TGTGCCAGCAGACTCTCCGGGACAGGGAGCAATGAGCAGTTCTTC; CDR3 protein: CASRLSGTGSNEQFF
D gene: -; J gene: TRBJ2-7; clone size: few; V gene: TRBV4-1; CDR3 DNA: TGCGCCAGCACCGGGGTCGAGCAGTACTTC; CDR3 protein: CASTGVEQYF
D gene: TRBD2; J gene: TRBJ2-1; clone size: few; V gene: TRBV7-2; CDR3 DNA: TGTGCCAGCAGCCCGGGACTAGCAAACAATGAGCAGTTCTTC; CDR3 protein: CASSPGLANNEQFF
D gene: -; J gene: TRBJ1-4; clone size: -; V gene: TRBV30; CDR3 DNA: TGTGCCTGGAGTGTACAGGTTGAAAAACTGTTTTTT; CDR3 protein: CAWSVQVEKLFF
D gene: -; J gene: TRBJ2-7; clone size: few; V gene: TRBV7-2; CDR3 DNA: TGTGCCAGCAGCTTAAACCTTGTCAGGGGTAGGACCGAGCAGTACTTC; CDR3 protein: CASSLNLVRGRTEQYF
D gene: -; J gene: TRBJ2-3; clone size: few; V gene: TRBV13; CDR3 DNA: TGTGCCAGCAGCTTAGTGGGTGAGGCAGATACGCAGTATTTT; CDR3 protein: CASSLVGEADTQYF
D gene: -; J gene: TRBJ1-5; clone size: -; V gene: TRBV30; CDR3 DNA: TGTGCCTGGAGTGTAGGGGGGGGTATTCCCCAGCATTTT; CDR3 protein: CAWSVGGGIPQHF
D gene: TRBD1; J gene: TRBJ2-6; clone size: -; V gene: TRBV12-5; CDR3 DNA: TGTGCTAGTGGTCCAGGGACAGGGGGGGCCAACGTCCTGACTTTC; CDR3 protein: CASGPGTGGANVLTF
D gene: -; J gene: TRBJ1-1; clone size: -; V gene: TRBV11-2; CDR3 DNA: TGTGCCAGCAGCCCATCGCAGGGGACCTTCTCGAACACTGAAGCTTTCTTT; CDR3 protein: CASSPSQGTFSNTEAFF
D gene: -; J gene: TRBJ1-2; clone size: few; V gene: TRBV30; CDR3 DNA: TGTGCCTGGAGCCGCGACAGCGACTATGGCTACACCTTC; CDR3 protein: CAWSRDSDYGYTF
D gene: TRBD2; J gene: TRBJ2-5; clone size: few; V gene: TRBV20-1; CDR3 DNA: TGCAGTGCGGGGGGGGAGACCCAGTACTTC; CDR3 protein: CSAGGETQYF
D gene: -; J gene: TRBJ1-2; clone size: -; V gene: TRBV28; CDR3 DNA: TGTGCCATCTTTAACTATGGCTACACCTTC; CDR3 protein: CAIFNYGYTF
D gene: -; J gene: TRBJ2-1; clone size: few; V gene: TRBV30; CDR3 DNA: TGTGCCTGGATACTCGGGGGCTACAATGAGCAGTTCTTC; CDR3 protein: CAWILGGYNEQFF
D gene: TRBD1; J gene: TRBJ1-5; clone size: -; V gene: TRBV7-8; CDR3 DNA: TGTGCCAGCAGCTTATCTAGGACAGGCTACAATCAGCCCCAGCATTTT; CDR3 protein: CASSLSRTGYNQPQHF
D gene: TRBD1; J gene: TRBJ1-4; clone size: -; V gene: TRBV18; CDR3 DNA: TGTGCCAGCTCGGGACAGGGGATTGGCAAACTGTTTTTT; CDR3 protein: CASSGQGIGKLFF